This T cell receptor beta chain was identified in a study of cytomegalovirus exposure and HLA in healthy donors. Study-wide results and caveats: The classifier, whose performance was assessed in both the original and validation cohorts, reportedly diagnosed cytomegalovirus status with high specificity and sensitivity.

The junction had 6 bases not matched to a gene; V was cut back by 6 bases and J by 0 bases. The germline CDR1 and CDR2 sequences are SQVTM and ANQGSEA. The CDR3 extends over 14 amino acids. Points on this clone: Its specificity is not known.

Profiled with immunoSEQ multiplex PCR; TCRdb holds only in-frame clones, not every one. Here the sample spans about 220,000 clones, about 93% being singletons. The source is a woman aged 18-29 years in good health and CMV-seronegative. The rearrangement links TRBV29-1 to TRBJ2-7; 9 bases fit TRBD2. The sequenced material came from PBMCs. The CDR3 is CSVVLAGISYEQYF. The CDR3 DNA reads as TGCAGCGTCGTTCTAGCGGGGATCTCCTACGAGCAGTACTTC.